This TCR beta chain was sequenced in a study of cytomegalovirus exposure and HLA in healthy donors (dated 2017 in TCRdb). Context from the whole study: An earlier analysis of roughly 570 of the donors reported approximately 300 Gb of sequence data and approximately 120 million unique TCR beta sequences obtained from roughly 180 million T cells. Rather than drawing on any new phenotypic data, the later analysis identified candidate immune exposures from TCR beta sequences and the way those sequences occurred across donors. A later analysis re-examined previously published TCR beta repertoires from just over 650 donors and added high-resolution HLA genotyping to investigate patterns of TCR occurrence. Besides the first cohort of 666 subjects, a separate validation cohort made up of roughly 120 different subjects was used. In a later genetic analysis, genome-wide SNP genotypes for about three fifths of the 666 donors were used, and that subset was treated as a discovery cohort. Typing coverage differed by locus: A, B, C, DRB1 and DQB1 were typed in roughly 620-630 donors, DQA1 in about 500, DPA1 in 600 to 610, and DPB1 in 400 to 490. High-throughput TCR immunosequencing, statistical association of individual TCRs with disease status, and machine learning were combined to predict cytomegalovirus infection status. The study used immunosequencing to profile the T cell repertoires of several hundred subjects and linked those repertoires to cytomegalovirus serostatus. Of the roughly 430 genotyped donors, 81% fell in the genetic ancestry cluster associated with self-reported Caucasian donors. About 300 gigabases of sequencing data and approximately 80 million unique TCR sequences were included in an early release covering 550 to 650 HLA-typed donors. Every repertoire in the discovery cohort had been generated on one and the same sequencing platform. HLA typing covered class I and class II loci at four-digit resolution. Among roughly 400 genotyped donors of the cohort, an average of roughly 230,000 unique TCR beta nucleotide sequences was sequenced per donor, of which roughly 17% were non-productive. The study aimed to test whether cataloging public T cell receptors could reveal signatures of past pathogen exposure. To decide whether each TCR beta V gene segment behaved as functional or pseudogenic, an earlier analysis of some 600 of the donors relied on high-throughput TCR beta sequencing. Donor age, sex, ethnicity and CMV serostatus were collected together with the repertoire data. Because of strong linkage in the cohort, a handful of DR-DQ haplotypes were treated as single units for association and clustering.

The library was obtained by the immunoSEQ multiplex PCR assay. For the multiplex PCR, a mixture combining 60 forward primers for TCR Vbeta segments and 13 reverse primers for TCR Jbeta segments was used. The CDR3 region of rearranged TCR beta genes was amplified from genomic DNA with a multiplex PCR assay. Amplified TCR beta libraries were sequenced as 87-base-pair reads on the Illumina HiSeq System. As for the original processing: A later analysis counted some 80 million unique TCR beta chains across the 666 repertoires, and approximately 11 million of these chains were shared by at least two donors. Raw reads were error-corrected and collapsed into unique sequences with a nearest-neighbor algorithm that merged closely related sequences to remove PCR and sequencing errors. V, D and J gene segments were assigned by aligning CDR3 sequences to IMGT reference sequences. For a sequence to be retained, at least a six-nucleotide match to both a V gene segment and a J gene segment was required. A rearrangement was called productive if the CDR3 had no stop codons and remained in frame with V and J, and every other rearrangement was called non-productive. Following IMGT convention, CDR3 was defined as the stretch from the second conserved V-encoded cysteine up to the conserved J-encoded phenylalanine. The earlier analysis of 550 to 650 of the donors excluded any sequence lacking an unambiguous match to a single V gene segment. In an earlier analysis of a few hundred of the donors, V segments were called functional above 56.7% productive rearrangements and were called segregating when the between-donor standard deviation exceeded 5%. A statistical classification framework was built for diagnosing cytomegalovirus status from the catalog of TCR beta chain sequences. In a later analysis, V and J genes were assigned by comparing TCR nucleotide sequences against IMGT/GENE-DB human TR gene sequences. A later analysis assigned CDR3 sequences and most-parsimonious VDJ recombination scenarios with the TCRdist pipeline. In a later analysis, each TCR beta chain was defined by its CDR3 amino acid sequence together with its V-gene family, and reads lacking a unique V-gene family were excluded. As a way to deal with suspected cross-contamination and a sequencing artifact, a later analysis dropped approximately 570 nucleotide sequences that were highly shared and had low generation probability. A later analysis calculated a clonal expansion index for each public chain from normalized within-repertoire ranks of inferred template counts. A later analysis computed generation probabilities with a VDJ recombination model fitted to out-of-frame rearrangements, and checked the results against IGoR. Hypergeometric tests were used in a later analysis to score TCR-TCR, TCR-HLA and TCR-CMV co-occurrence, with a repertoire-size bias correction applied to the TCR pairs. False discovery rates were estimated in a later analysis by permuting HLA or CMV assignments 20 times. A later analysis grouped co-occurring TCRs with DBSCAN, adding TCRdist sequence similarity when clustering within HLA-allele-positive subsets. Repertoires with fewer than 30,000 or more than 120,000 public chains, plus five repertoires with anomalous nucleotide sharing, were excluded from co-occurrence clustering. Imported from immuneACCESS, the table was reduced by TCRdb to in-frame sequences with V and J called. These copies leave out some clones; in studies compared against another copy, an unresolved V gene accounts for under half, and the cause of the remainder is not known. The V and J calls and the clone size are those of that table, but D and trimming were determined from the DNA. The sample profile shows around 82,000 clones; 78% of them were found once. The ten largest clones represent 4.5% to 7% of the sample.

Summary of the overall study and its limitations: Assigning TCR associations to individual alleles was difficult when HLA alleles, especially DR and DQ, strongly co-occurred. About 15 rarely observed V segments, including chromosome 9 orphons, were excluded from the earlier analysis of several hundred of the donors because counts were too low. In an earlier analysis of approximately 600 of the donors, most TCR beta V segments were observed in productive rearrangements about 87% or about 30% of the time, broadly matching IMGT annotations. The authors suggested that the approach could potentially be generalized to other disease states and immunological phenotypes. In a later analysis, TCR association rates were found to vary across HLA loci, with the most associated TCRs seen for DRB1 alleles and the fewest for HLA-C alleles. A later analysis reported that several top co-occurrence clusters appeared linked to parvovirus B19, influenza, CMV and Epstein-Barr virus. Sequencing depth was assumed to be roughly uniform across donors in the presence/absence analyses, though that assumption may not hold. Because the 87-base-pair reads could not distinguish some IMGT-functional V segments, including TRBV6-2 and TRBV6-3, those segments were excluded. The study gave a list of about 150 TCR beta chains associated with cytomegalovirus. A later genetic analysis reported fewer N-insertions in productive TCRs among donors in an Asian-associated ancestry cluster than the approximately 670-donor mean. Because HLA typing was unavailable for some donors at each locus, only the typed subset was used in association tests. The classifier was reported to diagnose cytomegalovirus status with high specificity and sensitivity in both the original and validation cohorts. In a later analysis, most CMV-associated TCR beta chains were found to appear HLA-restricted, with HLA associations seemingly driven largely by CMV exposure. Linkage disequilibrium might explain the correlated functional status among segregating V segments, but an unknown experimental factor could not be ruled out. Only TCR beta chains were sequenced in this cohort, and the absence of alpha or paired-chain data limited detectable features. A later analysis found that HLA-associated TCR beta chains were more clonally expanded and had lower generation probabilities than equally common non-associated chains. A few of the identified cytomegalovirus-associated TCR beta chains were confirmed in vitro to be specific for cytomegalovirus antigens. The only immune exposure information available for the cohort was CMV serostatus. A group of highly shared sequence variants was considered likely to be a technical artifact of the sequencing pipeline. Specific HLA alleles were associated with 18,000 or so TCR beta sequences at a false discovery rate of 0.05 in a later analysis. A further reported finding was that TCR beta sequences accurately predicted the HLA-A and HLA-B alleles for most subjects in the first cohort. In a later genetic analysis, a missense DCLRE1C variant was associated with V-gene and J-gene trimming of TCR beta chains, and the association was replicated in an independent cohort. Across donors, most TCR sequences were observed very rarely, whereas some public TCRs were present in many individuals.

Points on this clone: Its target antigen remains unknown. Base qualities are not provided; no much larger clone lies one nucleotide away.

The cohort was made up of roughly 670 healthy bone marrow donors. At the time of sampling, every cohort member was nominally healthy, though immune exposures that went unrecorded were likely present. The donor was CMV seropositive and was included in the group of approximately 300 seropositive cohort members. Each donor provided a peripheral blood sample, and peripheral blood mononuclear cells were used for TCR beta sequencing. The Qiagen DNeasy Blood Extraction Kit was used to extract genomic DNA from the blood cell samples. V is pared back by 4 bases and J by 8 bases, with 12 bases lying between the germline termini. CDR1 and CDR2 are drawn from the germline V gene: MDHEN, SYDVKM. The CDR3, from cysteine to phenylalanine, totals 13 residues. The entry retains the CDR3 DNA only, 39 bases that are in frame from base 1.

The receptor chain draws on TRBV28 and TRBJ2-1, with a weak D call of TRBD1 (5 bases match). Sequenced material: PBMCs. This receptor was identified in a male donor in good health and CMV-seropositive. DNA sequence: TGTGCCAGCAGTTGGGGCAGGCGAGATGAGCAGTTCTTC. This encodes CASSWGRRDEQFF.